The next 29 T cell receptor beta chains were all read from a single sample in a study of blood T cell repertoires in COVID-19. Produced via immunoSEQ multiplex PCR; TCRdb's table is partial and in-frame only. The sample lists about 220,000 clones; 82% were seen once. The specimen was peripheral blood. The origin of the receptors is a woman aged 80 or over with acute or convalescent COVID-19.

This chain links TRBV15 with TRBJ1-1; 7 nucleotides align to TRBD1. This CDR3 is built from 14 residues. J was trimmed by 4 bases and V by 3 bases; bases with no gene match: 5. Germline V CDR1 and CDR2: LNHNV, YYDKDF (reference sequence). This chain's CDR3 is CATSRGTVSTEAFF. DNA for the CDR3: TGTGCCACCAGCAGGGGGACAGTGAGCACTGAAGCTTTCTTT.

This clone was found once. V usage is TRBV11-3 and J usage is TRBJ2-1; D call uncertain. The CDR3 covers 12 residues. V lost 4 bases and J 6 bases, leaving 7 bases between the germline ends. Germline V lookup: CDR1 SGHNT, CDR2 YENEEA. CDR3 residues: CASSSTSNEQFF. The CDR3 nucleotides are TGTGCCAGCAGCTCAACTTCCAATGAGCAGTTCTTC.

This clone was counted a few times. The chain has TRBV2 and TRBJ2-5, with a weak D call TRBD2 (7 bases). Germline CDR1 and CDR2: SNHLY and FYNNEI. The V gene lost 4 bases and the J gene lost 1 base, with 13 bases spanning the gap. CDR3 length equals 15 residues. The CDR3 nucleotides are TGTGCCAGCAGTGGGCGGGGGCACTCCCAAGAGACCCAGTACTTC. Amino acids: CASSGRGHSQETQYF.

The gene calls are TRBV5-1 and TRBJ1-4; D gene uncertain. The CDR3 length is 17 residues. The V end was cut by 0 bases, the J end by 3 bases, with 15 bases between. Germline assignment: CDR1 SGHRS and CDR2 YFSETQ. Written as DNA, the CDR3 is TGCGCCAGCAGCTTGGTAGCGGGAAGAGGCTCTAATGAAAAACTGTTTTTT. Translated: CASSLVAGRGSNEKLFF.

The chain employs TRBV2 and TRBJ2-7, with D tentatively TRBD2 (5 bases). This CDR3 has 12 amino acids. V lost 6 bases to trimming and J lost 5 bases, with 11 bases between them. Germline V CDR1 and CDR2: SNHLY, FYNNEI. Here the CDR3 DNA reads TGTGCCAGCAGCGGGGTGGCTGACGAGCAGTACTTC. The encoded protein is CASSGVADEQYF.

In its sample, this clone was seen once. The rearrangement links TRBV9 to TRBJ1-3; no reliable D call. The CDR3 consists of 16 residues. Between the trimmed V and J ends, which lost 0 bases and 0 bases, there was a span of 10 bases. The germline CDR1 and CDR2 sequences are SGDLS and YYNGEE. DNA for the CDR3: TGTGCCAGCAGCGTAGGAGGTTTTAGCTCTGGAAACACCATATATTTT. Protein: CASSVGGFSSGNTIYF.

The V and J genes are TRBV4-1 and TRBJ2-5; 7 nucleotides align to TRBD2. This CDR3 has 16 amino acids. Germline CDR1 MGHRA, CDR2 YSYEKL. J lost 4 bases, V lost 2 bases, and 10 bases had no gene match. The CDR3 DNA is TGCGCCAGCAGCCAACGAGCGGGGACCGGCGGAGAGACCCAGTACTTC. Translating it yields CASSQRAGTGGETQYF.

The genes are TRBV5-1 and TRBJ1-3; D unresolved. Trimming removed 4 bases at V and 2 bases at J, with 16 bases between. CDR1 is SGHRS, CDR2 YFSETQ, per germline. The CDR3 runs to 16 residues. Written as DNA, the CDR3 is TGCGCCAGCAGCCTGGGAAACAGTGATCCTGGAAACACCATATATTTT. Protein sequence: CASSLGNSDPGNTIYF.

In DNA, the CDR3 is TGTGCCAGCAGTTCTACACGGGGCTCCTACAATGAGCAGTTCTTC. It is translated as CASSSTRGSYNEQFF. V usage is TRBV7-6 and J usage is TRBJ2-1; D is possibly TRBD2 (5 bases). The CDR3 spans 15 residues. The germline V and J ends were trimmed by 6 bases and 0 bases, with 12 bases remaining between them. Looked up from germline, CDR1 is SGHVS and CDR2 is FNYEAQ. Full variable domain (missing parts from reference TRBV7-6 and TRBJ2-1): GAGVSQSPRYKVTKRGQDVALRCDPISGHVSLYWYRQALGQGPEFLTYFNYEAQQDKSGLPNDRFSAERPEGSISTLTIQRTEQRDSAMYRCASSSTRGSYNEQFFGPGTRLTVL.

This chain joins TRBV5-8 and TRBJ1-6, with D maybe TRBD1 (5 bases). CDR3 size: 13 residues. CDR1 is SGHTS and CDR2 is YDEGEE in the germline V gene. V lost 2 bases to trimming and J lost 8 bases, with 8 bases between them. CDR3 sequence (DNA): TGTGCCAGCAGCTTTCGGGGGGATTCACCCCTCCACTTT. Protein sequence: CASSFRGDSPLHF.

The rearrangement joins TRBV6-5 to TRBJ1-3, with a tentative D call TRBD1 (6 bases). Per germline, CDR1 MNHEY and CDR2 SVGAGI. V gave up 5 bases and J gave up 2 bases, with 10 bases separating them. This CDR3 spans 14 amino acids. DNA of the CDR3: TGTGCCAGCAGTCGGGCAGGGGCTGGAAACACCATATATTTT. This codes for CASSRAGAGNTIYF.

The J gene is TRBJ2-3, the V gene TRBV2; the match to TRBD1 covers 7 bases. This CDR3 has 13 amino acids. Germline V gene sequence: CDR1 SNHLY, CDR2 FYNNEI. Germline trimming cut 10 bases from V and 1 base from J; bases unmatched to any gene: 5. This CDR3 is CATQGDGTDTQYF. Written as DNA, the CDR3 is TGTGCCACTCAGGGGGACGGCACAGATACGCAGTATTTT.

The chain couples TRBV7-8 to TRBJ1-6; a weak D match, TRBD1 (6 bases). CDR1 is SGHVS and CDR2 is FQNEAQ in the germline V gene. V was cut by 1 base and J by 7 bases, with 14 bases left in between. This CDR3 has 16 amino acids. The CDR3 sequence is CASSLEVGQPNSPLHF. Here the CDR3 DNA reads TGTGCCAGCAGCTTAGAAGTCGGACAGCCGAATTCACCCCTCCACTTT.

The gene calls are TRBV7-9 and TRBJ1-3; 7 nucleotides align to TRBD1. CDR3 length: 16 amino acids. Trimming cost V 6 bases and J 4 bases; bases outside gene matches: 12. Germline V gene data show CDR1 as SEHNR and CDR2 as FQNEAQ (reference sequence). The CDR3 nucleotides are TGTGCCAGCAGACTCGAGGGGGCGGTGAGAGGAAACACCATATATTTT. Amino acid sequence: CASRLEGAVRGNTIYF. Together with reference TRBV7-9 and TRBJ1-3, the CDR3 gives the full variable domain: DTGVSQNPRHKITKRGQNVTFRCDPISEHNRLYWYRQTLGQGPEFLTYFQNEAQLEKSRLLSDRFSAERPKGSFSTLEIQRTEQGDSAMYLCASRLEGAVRGNTIYFGEGSWLTVV.

The V and J genes are TRBV3-1 (or the pseudogene TRBV3-2) and TRBJ2-2; D is possibly TRBD2 (5 bases). V lost 0 bases and J lost 3, with 17 bases in between. The CDR3 consists of 18 residues. Germline V gives CDR1 LGHDT, CDR2 YNNKEL (reference sequence). CDR3: CASSQEGTLARYTGELFF. CDR3 bases: TGTGCCAGCAGCCAAGAAGGTACCCTAGCAAGGTACACCGGGGAGCTGTTTTTT.

The chain combines TRBV6-5 with TRBJ1-4, with 7 bases fitting TRBD1. Trimming took 6 bases from V and 5 from J; bases not matched to a gene: 6. Germline values: CDR1 MNHEY, CDR2 SVGAGI. The CDR3 has 14 residues. CDR3 nucleotide sequence: TGTGCCAGCAGACAGGGGTCGGGAAATGAAAAACTGTTTTTT. Its protein is CASRQGSGNEKLFF.

This clone came up once. The rearrangement uses TRBV4-3 and TRBJ1-2; perhaps TRBD1 as D (5 bases). The ends were cut back, 0 bases at V and 5 bases at J, with 10 bases in the middle. The CDR3 consists of 14 residues. The germline V gene encodes CDR1 LGHNA and CDR2 YSLEER. The CDR3 bases are TGCGCCAGCAGCCAAGAGTCAGGGAGGTATGGCTACACCTTC. It codes for CASSQESGRYGYTF.

The chain carries TRBV12-3 or TRBV12-4 and TRBJ1-2; no firm D call. The CDR3 consists of 13 residues. V lost 6 bases, J lost 4 bases, and 12 bases lay in between. DNA of the CDR3: TGTGCCAGCAGCCCGTATCCCGGCTATGGCTACACCTTC. Its translation is CASSPYPGYGYTF.

This chain connects TRBV28 to TRBJ1-2, with D possibly being TRBD1 (5 bases). CDR3 length: 14 residues. CDR1 MDHEN and CDR2 SYDVKM come from the germline V gene. V lost 8 bases and J 8 bases, leaving 21 bases between the germline ends. The CDR3 sequence: CASQFQGIRSGYTF. In DNA form, the CDR3 reads TGTGCCAGCCAATTCCAGGGAATCCGGAGCGGCTACACCTTC.

The V call is TRBV12-5, the J call TRBJ1-1; 8 bases line up with TRBD1. This CDR3 region has 13 residues. Germline-derived CDR1 and CDR2 are LGHNT and FRNRAP. After removal of 6 bases from V and 9 bases from J, the junction contained 9 bases not matched to a gene. The DNA of the CDR3 is TGTGCTAGTGGACCTCAGGGGGCGCTTAAAGCTTTCTTT. Translation gives CASGPQGALKAFF.

A few counts support this clone. J is TRBJ2-1 and V is TRBV6-5; the D gene is possibly TRBD1 (6 bases). The germline V and J ends were trimmed by 0 bases and 4 bases, with 13 bases remaining between them. Germline CDR1 MNHEY, CDR2 SVGAGI. The CDR3 has 16 amino acids. CDR3 sequence reads: CASSYSIRGGYNEQFF. CDR3 bases: TGTGCCAGCAGTTACTCGATCAGGGGCGGGTACAATGAGCAGTTCTTC.

The chain has TRBV3-1 (or the pseudogene TRBV3-2) and TRBJ1-6; a weak D match, TRBD1 (6 bases). The CDR3 has 16 residues. Germline V gene sequence: CDR1 LGHDT, CDR2 YNNKEL (reference sequence). V dropped 4 bases and J dropped 6 bases, with 16 bases sitting between them. The CDR3 DNA sequence: TGTGCCAGCAGCCTAGCCGGGACAACTTTTAATTCACCCCTCCACTTT. Its translation is CASSLAGTTFNSPLHF.

This clone has a single count. The chain joins TRBV19 to TRBJ1-1; no firm D call. Per the germline V gene, CDR1 is LNHDA and CDR2 is SQIVND (reference sequence). CDR3 length equals 14 residues. Trimming removed 9 bases from V and 1 base from J, with 15 bases in between. CDR3: CASTRRERNTEAFF. CDR3 DNA sequence: TGTGCCAGCACAAGACGGGAAAGGAACACTGAAGCTTTCTTT.

This chain connects TRBV7-2 to TRBJ2-1; 11 positions match TRBD1. Looked up from germline, CDR1 is SGHTA and CDR2 is FQGNSA. V shed 2 bases and J 4 bases; nucleotides not matched to a gene: 1. The CDR3 contains 15 residues. CDR3 sequence: CASSLRDRGYNEQFF. The CDR3 region has the DNA TGTGCCAGCAGCTTACGGGACAGGGGGTACAATGAGCAGTTCTTC.

The chain is built from TRBV5-4 and TRBJ2-6, with no clear D. V was trimmed by 4 bases and J by 4 bases, leaving 6 bases between them. Germline CDR1 and CDR2: SGHNT and YYREEE (reference sequence). This CDR3 has 13 residues. The CDR3 DNA reads as TGTGCCAGCAGCCCCATGGGGGCCAACGTCCTGACTTTC. It is translated as CASSPMGANVLTF.

The J gene is TRBJ2-7, the V gene TRBV3-1 (or the pseudogene TRBV3-2); TRBD1 matches 8 bases. Germline assignment: CDR1 LGHDT and CDR2 YNNKEL (reference sequence). The CDR3 is 15 amino acids. V lost 5 bases to trimming and J lost 6 bases; unmatched junction nucleotides: 12. CDR3 nucleotides: TGTGCCAGCAGCGGTATTCGACAGGGGAGCGGCGAGCAGTACTTC. It specifies CASSGIRQGSGEQYF.

The chain employs TRBV5-1 and TRBJ1-1; D might be TRBD1 (5 bases). Germline values: CDR1 SGHRS, CDR2 YFSETQ. Trimming removed 5 bases from V and 3 bases from J, with 11 bases in between. The length of the CDR3 is 13 residues. CDR3: CASSRGRDTEAFF. CDR3 DNA: TGCGCCAGCAGTAGGGGCCGGGACACTGAAGCTTTCTTT.

The rearrangement links TRBV3-1 (or the pseudogene TRBV3-2) to TRBJ2-3; 9 nucleotides agree with TRBD2. The CDR3 totals 17 residues. V shed 1 base, J shed 0 bases, and the junction held 5 bases outside the gene matches. Germline loops: CDR1 LGHDT, CDR2 YNNKEL (reference sequence). This CDR3 is CASSQARAGGSTDTQYF. The CDR3 DNA sequence: TGTGCCAGCAGCCAAGCTAGAGCGGGGGGTAGCACAGATACGCAGTATTTT.

This chain links TRBV5-4 with TRBJ1-6; TRBD1 is a possible D gene (6 bases). Germline loops: CDR1 SGHNT, CDR2 YYREEE (reference sequence). Trimming removed 0 bases at V and 3 bases at J, with 7 bases between. The CDR3 totals 15 residues. The CDR3 loop is CASSLEGDYNSPLHF. CDR3 bases: TGTGCCAGCAGCTTGGAGGGGGACTATAATTCACCCCTCCACTTT. The full variable domain, in which reference TRBV5-4 and TRBJ1-6 provide the parts outside the CDR3, is ETGVTQSPTHLIKTRGQQVTLRCSSQSGHNTVSWYQQALGQGPQFIFQYYREEENGRGNFPPRFSGLQFPNYSSELNVNALELDDSALYLCASSLEGDYNSPLHFGNGTRLTVT.